One and the same sample provided the 29 T cell receptor beta chains below, sequenced in a study of long-term antiretroviral therapy in people with HIV. They ran version v3.0 of the immunoSEQ assay at survey level. TCRdb's copy holds only in-frame clones and misses some; the assay was immunoSEQ multiplex PCR. Of 48,000 or so clones in the sample, about 81% were seen once. Specimen: unsorted PBMCs, collected 0.8 years after starting antiretroviral therapy. The receptor set was obtained from a woman under 30 with HIV.

This clone came up a few times. The chain carries TRBV7-8 and TRBJ2-5; 14 nucleotides agree with TRBD2. After removal of 5 bases from V and 2 bases from J, the junction contained 10 bases not matched to a gene. This CDR3 has 18 residues. In germline, CDR1 is SGHVS, CDR2 FQNEAQ. The CDR3 protein is CASSRGLAGEGPQETQYF. The CDR3 DNA reads TGTGCCAGCAGCCGGGGACTAGCGGGAGAGGGGCCTCAAGAGACCCAGTACTTC.

The genes are TRBV7-9 and TRBJ1-3, with 10 bases aligning to TRBD1. Germline V gene sequence: CDR1 SEHNR, CDR2 FQNEAQ (reference sequence). CDR3 length: 16 amino acids. V was pared by 1 base and J by 2 bases, with 2 bases of the junction left unmatched. CDR3 loop: CASSLVGTGAGNTIYF. The CDR3 DNA sequence: TGTGCCAGCAGCTTAGTTGGGACAGGGGCTGGAAACACCATATATTTT.

The V and J genes are TRBV5-6 and TRBJ2-7; TRBD1 is a possible D gene (6 bases). In germline, CDR1 is SGHDT, CDR2 YYEEEE. The CDR3 totals 15 residues. Trimming pared 4 bases from V and 2 bases from J, leaving 16 bases between. Here the CDR3 reads CASSASQGWAYEQYF. The CDR3 DNA reads TGTGCCAGCAGCGCGTCACAGGGATGGGCCTACGAGCAGTACTTC.

The sample holds one count of this clone. V is TRBV6-5 and J is TRBJ1-3, with no clear D. The V and J ends lost 2 bases and 4 bases respectively, with 9 bases between them. Germline-derived CDR1 and CDR2 are MNHEY and SVGAGI. This CDR3 has 14 amino acids. CDR3 residues: CASSYRISGNTIYF. The DNA of the CDR3 is TGTGCCAGCAGTTACCGGATATCGGGAAACACCATATATTTT.

This chain connects TRBV29-1 to TRBJ2-1; 8 bases fit TRBD2. Germline V gene data show CDR1 as SQVTM and CDR2 as ANQGSEA. Trimming at V came to 7 bases and at J to 6 bases, leaving 8 bases not matched to a gene. The CDR3 consists of 13 residues. The CDR3 coding sequence is TGCAGCGCCGAGCGGGAGAGGACCAATGAGCAGTTCTTC. Protein: CSAERERTNEQFF.

This rearrangement joins TRBV9 to TRBJ2-7; TRBD1 matches 9 bases. Per the germline V gene, CDR1 is SGDLS and CDR2 is YYNGEE. V was pared by 4 bases and J by 2 bases, with 7 bases of the junction left unmatched. The CDR3 has 15 amino acids. The CDR3 DNA follows: TGTGCCAGCAGCTTAACAGGGGGCTACACCTACGAGCAGTACTTC. It is translated as CASSLTGGYTYEQYF.

This clone came up once. This sequence joins TRBV11-3 and TRBJ2-5, with D uncertain. The germline V gene has CDR1 SGHNT and CDR2 YENEEA. The CDR3 consists of 15 residues. V lost 5 bases, J lost 2 bases, and 15 bases lay in between. CDR3 sequence: CASSASSFGQETQYF. For the CDR3, the DNA is TGTGCCAGCAGCGCATCCTCTTTTGGGCAAGAGACCCAGTACTTC.

The chain carries TRBV5-1 and TRBJ2-3; TRBD1 might be the D (5 bases). Germline-derived CDR1 and CDR2 are SGHRS and YFSETQ. Trimming took 6 bases from V and 0 from J, leaving 14 bases between them. This CDR3 contains 15 residues. As DNA, the CDR3 is TGCGCCAGCATCCCTCAGGGCCTTAGCACAGATACGCAGTATTTT. Translated, it gives CASIPQGLSTDTQYF.

This clone has only a few counts. The chain couples TRBV4-1 to TRBJ1-2, with 11 bases lining up with TRBD1. From germline, CDR1 is MGHRA and CDR2 YSYEKL. Trimming took 5 bases from V and 2 from J; bases not matched to a gene: 1. The CDR3 has 14 amino acids. This CDR3 is CASSGQGANYGYTF. The CDR3 nucleotides read TGCGCCAGCAGCGGACAGGGGGCCAACTATGGCTACACCTTC.

This chain connects TRBV4-3 to TRBJ2-6; D remains unclear. The V and J ends lost 0 bases and 2 bases respectively, with 8 bases between them. Looked up from germline, CDR1 is LGHNA and CDR2 is YSLEER. CDR3 length equals 16 residues. CDR3 nucleotide sequence: TGCGCCAGCAGCCAAGACGAAACGCCTGGGGCCAACGTCCTGACTTTC. It yields the protein CASSQDETPGANVLTF.

This clone was found once. V usage is TRBV4-1 and J usage is TRBJ2-7; TRBD1 is a possible D gene (6 bases). Deletions cut 5 bases from V and 3 bases from J, with 11 bases between. The CDR3 consists of 13 residues. Per germline, CDR1 MGHRA and CDR2 YSYEKL. CDR3: CASSNREIYEQYF. CDR3 bases: TGCGCCAGCAGCAACAGGGAGATCTACGAGCAGTACTTC.

The chain couples TRBV11-2 to TRBJ2-1, with D maybe TRBD2 (6 bases). The CDR3 is 16 amino acids. Trimming stripped 1 base from V and 5 bases from J, with 15 bases between. Germline loops: CDR1 SGHAT, CDR2 FQNNGV. This CDR3 is CASSLGLASADNEQFF. CDR3 DNA: TGTGCCAGCAGCTTAGGTCTGGCTAGCGCGGACAATGAGCAGTTCTTC. The full variable domain, completed using reference TRBV11-2 and TRBJ2-1, is EAGVAQSPRYKIIEKRQSVAFWCNPISGHATLYWYQQILGQGPKLLIQFQNNGVVDDSQLPKDRFSAERLKGVDSTLKIQPAKLEDSAVYLCASSLGLASADNEQFFGPGTRLTVL.

V is TRBV11-2 and J is TRBJ1-4, with no clear D. Trimming shortened V by 3 bases and J by 7 bases, and 12 bases separated the two germline ends. Germline loops: CDR1 SGHAT, CDR2 FQNNGV. The CDR3 loop spans 14 amino acids. CDR3 amino acids: CASSFGAQGEKLFF. The CDR3 DNA sequence: TGTGCCAGCAGCTTTGGCGCCCAAGGTGAAAAACTGTTTTTT.

CDR3 protein: CASSTAGTGAYEQYF. The CDR3 coding sequence is TGTGCCAGCAGCACCGCCGGGACAGGCGCCTACGAGCAGTACTTC. This chain uses TRBV5-8 with TRBJ2-7; 8 bases align to TRBD1. The CDR3 spans 15 residues. CDR1 SGHTS and CDR2 YDEGEE come from the germline V gene. J gave up 2 bases and V 4 bases, and 8 bases lay outside the gene matches.

The CDR3 protein is CASSPRQSYEQYF. The DNA of the CDR3 is TGTGCCAGCAGCCCTAGGCAGTCCTACGAGCAGTACTTC. This chain links TRBV5-4 with TRBJ2-7; no reliable D call. The germline gives CDR1 SGHNT, CDR2 YYREEE (reference sequence). V dropped 4 bases and J dropped 1 base, with 9 bases sitting between them. The CDR3 extends over 13 amino acids.

This chain joins TRBV7-9 and TRBJ2-5, with D uncertain. This CDR3 region has 15 residues. Germline assignment: CDR1 SEHNR and CDR2 FQNEAQ (reference sequence). V lost 5 bases and J 2 bases, leaving 15 bases between the germline ends. CDR3: CASSPNPPEQETQYF. The CDR3 DNA follows: TGTGCCAGCAGCCCCAACCCACCTGAGCAAGAGACCCAGTACTTC.

J is TRBJ2-1 and V is TRBV9, with TRBD2 matching over 9 bases. Germline CDR1 SGDLS, CDR2 YYNGEE. The CDR3 is 15 amino acids. J was trimmed by 10 bases and V by 6 bases; bases with no gene match: 14. CDR3 bases: TGTGCCAGCACCCTTTCTTGGGGCGGGAGGGACGAGCAGTTCTTC. Its protein product is CASTLSWGGRDEQFF.

CDR3 protein: CASGLSSEYQETQYF. CDR3 nucleotide sequence: TGTGCTAGTGGTCTGAGTTCAGAGTACCAAGAGACCCAGTACTTC. This sequence joins TRBV12-5 and TRBJ2-5, with no clear D. Germline V gives CDR1 LGHNT, CDR2 FRNRAP. The CDR3 runs 15 residues. Between the trimmed V and J ends, which lost 5 bases and 0 bases, there was a span of 13 bases.

This clone appeared a few times. The rearrangement joins TRBV6-5 to TRBJ1-3; 7 nucleotides match TRBD1. V gave up 0 bases and J gave up 4 bases; unmatched junction bases: 3. Germline values: CDR1 MNHEY, CDR2 SVGAGI. The CDR3 is 15 residues long. CDR3 protein: CASSYSRGPGNTIYF. In nucleotides, the CDR3 is TGTGCCAGCAGTTACTCAAGGGGGCCGGGAAACACCATATATTTT.

The chain carries TRBV7-2 and TRBJ2-7; 11 nucleotides match TRBD1. V was pared by 3 bases and J by 1 base, with 2 bases of the junction left unmatched. This CDR3 is built from 15 residues. The V gene's germline CDR1 is SGHTA and CDR2 FQGNSA. The CDR3 coding sequence is TGTGCCAGCAGCTTCGGGACAGGGGGATCCTACGAGCAGTACTTC. Translating gives CASSFGTGGSYEQYF.

The V gene is TRBV7-3, the J gene TRBJ2-5, with D tentatively TRBD1 or TRBD2 (5 bases each). Germline-derived CDR1 and CDR2 are SGHTA and FQGTGA. The V end lost 5 bases, the J end lost 3 bases, and 16 bases lay between the germline ends. The CDR3 is 15 amino acids. The CDR3: CASSLVGGAEETQYF. CDR3 nucleotides: TGTGCCAGCAGCCTAGTTGGGGGAGCCGAAGAGACCCAGTACTTC.

J is TRBJ2-1 and V is TRBV19, with 10 bases identical to TRBD2. CDR1 and CDR2 from the germline V gene are LNHDA and SQIVND (reference sequence). The trim removed 5 bases at V and 9 bases at J, leaving 7 bases unmatched. The CDR3 runs 14 residues. The CDR3 loop reads CASSGAGGKREQFF. The CDR3 DNA reads as TGTGCCAGTAGTGGAGCGGGAGGGAAGCGTGAGCAGTTCTTC.

This clone has more than one count but fewer than ten. The chain has TRBV7-3 and TRBJ2-1; no firm D call. Germline values: CDR1 SGHTA, CDR2 FQGTGA. The CDR3 consists of 12 residues. V was cut by 5 bases and J by 9 bases, with 11 bases left in between. The CDR3 reads CASSHGGGEQFF. CDR3 DNA sequence: TGTGCCAGCAGCCACGGCGGCGGTGAGCAGTTCTTC.

This chain joins TRBV11-2 and TRBJ2-7, with D maybe TRBD1 (5 bases). Germline CDR1 and CDR2: SGHAT and FQNNGV. Deletions cut 1 base from V and 1 base from J, with 8 bases between. CDR3 length: 14 residues. CDR3 residues: CASSLGAGSYEQYF. DNA of the CDR3: TGTGCCAGCAGCTTAGGGGCAGGGTCCTACGAGCAGTACTTC. The full variable domain, its missing parts supplied by reference TRBV11-2 and TRBJ2-7, is EAGVAQSPRYKIIEKRQSVAFWCNPISGHATLYWYQQILGQGPKLLIQFQNNGVVDDSQLPKDRFSAERLKGVDSTLKIQPAKLEDSAVYLCASSLGAGSYEQYFGPGTRLTVT.

This clone was detected once. This sequence joins TRBV28 and TRBJ2-5; possibly TRBD1 for D (6 bases). This CDR3 comprises 15 residues. From germline, CDR1 is MDHEN and CDR2 SYDVKM. V was cut by 6 bases and J by 3 bases, with 17 bases left in between. CDR3 amino acids: CASSLIGAGEETQYF. CDR3 DNA sequence: TGTGCCAGCAGCTTAATTGGGGCAGGGGAAGAGACCCAGTACTTC.

The chain combines TRBV28 with TRBJ2-1, with no clear D. The CDR3 is 12 amino acids. In germline, CDR1 is MDHEN, CDR2 SYDVKM. Trimming stripped 1 base from V and 10 bases from J, with 8 bases between. CDR3 sequence reads: CASSLLSGEQFF. The CDR3 nucleotides read TGTGCCAGCAGTTTATTATCTGGCGAGCAGTTCTTC.

The chain combines TRBV6-1 with TRBJ1-2; a possible D gene is TRBD1 (5 bases). This CDR3 is built from 14 residues. Between the trimmed V and J ends, which lost 2 bases and 4 bases, there was a span of 11 bases. Germline CDR1 MNHNS, CDR2 SASEGT. The CDR3 DNA reads TGTGCCAGCAGTGAAAGTGGGGGGATCTATGGCTACACCTTC. The encoded protein is CASSESGGIYGYTF.

In its sample, this clone was seen once. The rearrangement links TRBV7-9 to TRBJ1-3; D is possibly TRBD1 (5 bases). There are 15 residues in the CDR3. The germline V gene encodes CDR1 SEHNR and CDR2 FQNEAQ (reference sequence). Trimming left V 5 bases short and J 5 bases short, with 16 bases between. CDR3 coding DNA: TGTGCCAGCAGCCCCGGGACCGAGCGTCGAAACACCATATATTTT. Its protein product is CASSPGTERRNTIYF.

The genes are TRBV6-5 and TRBJ2-1; no clear D. V lost 2 bases, J lost 0 bases, and 11 bases lay in between. The CDR3 extends over 16 amino acids. Per germline, CDR1 MNHEY and CDR2 SVGAGI. The CDR3 protein is CASSYVPVGSYNEQFF. CDR3 in DNA: TGTGCCAGCAGTTACGTCCCGGTAGGCTCCTACAATGAGCAGTTCTTC.